This TCR beta chain emerged from a study of shared clonotypes between healthy human individuals. The table came from immunoSEQ multiplex PCR; TCRdb's copy has only in-frame clones and leaves some out. The table includes more than 400,000 clones, 90% to 97% detected once. The CDR3 loop spans 15 amino acids. From germline, CDR1 is SGHKS and CDR2 YYEKEE (reference sequence). The germline V and J ends were trimmed by 5 bases and 4 bases, with 16 bases remaining between them. The sample comprised naive CD4+ T cells sorted from blood. Subset meaning: CD45RA+ positively selected. The origin of this receptor is a woman under 40 in good health. The chain is built from TRBV5-5 and TRBJ1-5; the D is unclear. In DNA form, the CDR3 reads TGTGCCAGCAGTGTTGACGGAGGTAGAAATCAGCCCCAGCATTTT. Translated, it gives CASSVDGGRNQPQHF. The full variable domain, its missing parts supplied by reference TRBV5-5 and TRBJ1-5, is DAGVTQSPTHLIKTRGQQVTLRCSPISGHKSVSWYQQVLGQGPQFIFQYYEKEERGRGNFPDRFSARQFPNYSSELNVNALLLGDSALYLCASSVDGGRNQPQHFGDGTRLSIL.